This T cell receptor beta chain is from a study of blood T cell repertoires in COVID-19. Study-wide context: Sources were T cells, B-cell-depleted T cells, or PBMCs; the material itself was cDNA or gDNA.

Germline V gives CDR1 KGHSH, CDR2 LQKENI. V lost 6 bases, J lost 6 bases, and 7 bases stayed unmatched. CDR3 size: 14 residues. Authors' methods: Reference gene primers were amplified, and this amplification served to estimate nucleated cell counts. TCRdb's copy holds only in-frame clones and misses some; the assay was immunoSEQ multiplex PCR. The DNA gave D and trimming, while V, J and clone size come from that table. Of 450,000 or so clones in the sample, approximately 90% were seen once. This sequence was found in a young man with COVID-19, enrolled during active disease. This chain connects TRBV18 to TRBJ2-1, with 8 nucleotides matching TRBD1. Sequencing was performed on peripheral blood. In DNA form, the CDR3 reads TGTGCCAGCTCCCCAAGGACAGGGACCAATGAGCAGTTCTTC. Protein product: CASSPRTGTNEQFF.